The next 8 T cell receptor beta chains were all read from a single sample in a study of blood T cell repertoires in COVID-19. The assay was immunoSEQ multiplex PCR, and TCRdb's table has in-frame clones only and misses some. The data contain about 240,000 clones, more than 75% of them singletons. The sample was PBMCs or T cells enriched from blood (not recorded which). These receptors came from a woman aged 40 to 55 with acute COVID-19.

The chain combines TRBV15 with TRBJ1-6; D is unresolved. Germline V gene lookup returns CDR1 LNHNV and CDR2 YYDKDF (reference sequence). This CDR3 is 16 amino acids long. V dropped 1 base and J dropped 10 bases, with 17 bases sitting between them. CDR3 sequence (DNA): TGTGCCACCAGCAGAGTTAACCCTCCCGGGGTGTCACCCCTCCACTTT. Encoded protein: CATSRVNPPGVSPLHF.

The rearrangement links TRBV6-5 to TRBJ1-1, with D perhaps matching TRBD1 (5 bases). Germline V gives CDR1 MNHEY, CDR2 SVGAGI. This CDR3 spans 15 amino acids. Trimming took 4 bases from V and 5 from J, leaving 17 bases between them. The DNA for the CDR3 is TGTGCCAGCAGTTCTCCACAGGTGGGGTTGACTGAAGCTTTCTTT. Protein: CASSSPQVGLTEAFF.

The chain employs TRBV7-8 and TRBJ2-7; D might be TRBD2 (6 bases). This CDR3 spans 17 amino acids. CDR1 SGHVS and CDR2 FQNEAQ come from the germline V gene. The V gene lost 4 bases and the J gene lost 1 base, with 20 bases spanning the gap. CDR3 loop: CASSSGPGSGVSYEQYF. The CDR3, as DNA: TGTGCCAGCAGCTCCGGACCGGGCTCGGGAGTGTCCTACGAGCAGTACTTC.

This chain links TRBV5-1 with TRBJ2-3, with 16 bases lining up with TRBD2. Losses at the gene ends were 3 bases for V and 6 bases for J; bases not matched to a gene: 7. The CDR3 is 17 residues long. In germline, CDR1 is SGHRS, CDR2 YFSETQ. CDR3 residues: CASSWGLAGGPKDTQYF. In DNA form, the CDR3 reads TGCGCCAGCAGCTGGGGACTAGCGGGAGGGCCGAAGGATACGCAGTATTTT.

This chain connects TRBV3-1 (or the pseudogene TRBV3-2) to TRBJ1-1; D is perhaps TRBD1 (5 bases). Per the germline V gene, CDR1 is LGHDT and CDR2 is YNNKEL (reference sequence). V lost 5 bases and J lost 3, with 13 bases in between. This CDR3 region has 14 residues. CDR3 residues: CASSYTGGDTEAFF. As DNA, the CDR3 is TGTGCCAGCAGCTATACAGGCGGGGACACTGAAGCTTTCTTT.

This chain uses TRBV6-5 with TRBJ1-1, with a tentative D call TRBD1 (5 bases). The CDR3 consists of 15 residues. The V end lost 7 bases, the J end lost 5 bases, and 20 bases lay between the germline ends. The germline CDR1 and CDR2 sequences are MNHEY and SVGAGI. The CDR3 protein is CASKQTGKRRTEAFF. CDR3 DNA: TGTGCCAGCAAGCAAACAGGAAAGAGGCGTACTGAAGCTTTCTTT.

Here the CDR3 DNA reads TGTGCCAGCAGTCGACCACTAAGATCCCCATACGAGCAGTACTTC. Translation: CASSRPLRSPYEQYF. The chain links TRBV4-2 to TRBJ2-7, with unresolved D. The V end was cut by 6 bases, the J end by 4 bases, with 19 bases between. The CDR3 is made up of 15 amino acids. Germline loops: CDR1 LGHNA, CDR2 YNFKEQ.

This chain uses TRBV4-1 with TRBJ2-1; 14 bases map to TRBD2. The germline V gene encodes CDR1 MGHRA and CDR2 YSYEKL. Losses at the gene ends were 4 bases for V and 7 bases for J; bases not matched to a gene: 3. CDR3 size: 15 residues. The CDR3 DNA is TGCGCCAGCAGCCCGACTAGCGGGAGGGGGAATGAGCAGTTCTTC. It encodes CASSPTSGRGNEQFF.